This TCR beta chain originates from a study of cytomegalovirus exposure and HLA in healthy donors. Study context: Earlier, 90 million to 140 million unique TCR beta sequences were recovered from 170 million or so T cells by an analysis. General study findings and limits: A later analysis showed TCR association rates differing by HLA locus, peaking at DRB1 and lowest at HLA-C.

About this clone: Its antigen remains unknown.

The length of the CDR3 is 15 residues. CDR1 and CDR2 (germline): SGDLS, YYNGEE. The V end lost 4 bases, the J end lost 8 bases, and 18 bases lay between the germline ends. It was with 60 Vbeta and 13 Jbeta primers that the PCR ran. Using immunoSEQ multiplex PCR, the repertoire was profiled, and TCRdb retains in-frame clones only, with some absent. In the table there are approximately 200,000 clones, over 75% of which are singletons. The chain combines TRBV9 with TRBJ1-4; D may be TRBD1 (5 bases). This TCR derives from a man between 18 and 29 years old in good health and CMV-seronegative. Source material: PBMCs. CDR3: CASSPFGGSYEKLFF. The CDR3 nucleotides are TGTGCCAGCAGCCCCTTCGGGGGGTCATACGAAAAACTGTTTTTT. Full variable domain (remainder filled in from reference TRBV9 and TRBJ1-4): DSGVTQTPKHLITATGQRVTLRCSPRSGDLSVYWYQQSLDQGLQFLIQYYNGEERAKGNILERFSAQQFPDLHSELNLSSLELGDSALYFCASSPFGGSYEKLFFGSGTQLSVL.